A single T cell receptor (beta chain) is shown here with its context. Its antigen remains unknown. TCRdb passed the 5' RACE reads through MiXCR, listing each CDR3 protein once. The repertoire consists of some 690,000 distinct CDR3 sequences, with around 20% occurring once and the leading ten covering approximately 4.3%. From germline, CDR1 is SGHRS and CDR2 YFSETQ. The CDR3 contains 13 residues. The V and J ends lost 1 base and 13 bases, in that order; junction bases with no gene match: 6. These data belong to a study of identical twins. Study-level findings and limits: Out-of-frame alpha sequences that twins shared showed excess low generation probability. For cord blood, abundant beta clonotypes had fewer insertions, unlike memory repertoires, which showed none. Analyses of zero insertions could be partly confounded by invariant MAIT and iNKT cells.

The same sample was also used in a study of T cells expressing NK-cell markers. This second study notes: All TCR beta repertoires analysed originated from sorted CD3+CD56+NKG2C+, CD3+CD56+NKG2C- and CD3+CD56-NKG2C+ T cells.

This TCR was sampled from a woman younger than 30 in good health. This chain connects TRBV5-1 to TRBJ2-1, with TRBD2 matching over 9 bases. The specimen sequenced was PBMCs. The DNA for the CDR3 is TGCGCCAGCAGCTTGACTCCTAGCGGGGTTCAGTTCTTC. It yields the protein CASSLTPSGVQFF.